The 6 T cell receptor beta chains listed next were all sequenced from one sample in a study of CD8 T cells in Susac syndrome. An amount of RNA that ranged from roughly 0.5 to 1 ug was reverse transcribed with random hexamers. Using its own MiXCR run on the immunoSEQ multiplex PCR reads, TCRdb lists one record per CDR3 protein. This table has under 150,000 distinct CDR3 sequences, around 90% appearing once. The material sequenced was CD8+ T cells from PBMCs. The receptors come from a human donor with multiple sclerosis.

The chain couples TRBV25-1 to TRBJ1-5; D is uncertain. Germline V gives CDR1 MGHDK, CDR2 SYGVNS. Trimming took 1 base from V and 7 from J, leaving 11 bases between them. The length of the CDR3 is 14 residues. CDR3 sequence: CASSEWGEEQPQHF. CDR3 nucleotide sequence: TGTGCCAGCAGTGAATGGGGAGAGGAGCAGCCCCAGCATTTT.

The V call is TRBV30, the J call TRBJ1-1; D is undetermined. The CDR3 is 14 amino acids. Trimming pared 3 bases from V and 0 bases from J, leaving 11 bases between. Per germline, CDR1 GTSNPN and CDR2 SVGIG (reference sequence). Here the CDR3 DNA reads TGTGCCTGGAGGGTTCGGGTAATGAACACTGAAGCTTTCTTT. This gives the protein CAWRVRVMNTEAFF.

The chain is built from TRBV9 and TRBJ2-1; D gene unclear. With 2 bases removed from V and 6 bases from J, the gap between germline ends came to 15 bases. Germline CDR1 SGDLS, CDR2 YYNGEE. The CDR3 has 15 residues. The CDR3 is CASSVDLTEGNEQFF. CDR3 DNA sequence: TGTGCCAGCAGCGTGGACCTTACCGAAGGCAATGAGCAGTTCTTC.

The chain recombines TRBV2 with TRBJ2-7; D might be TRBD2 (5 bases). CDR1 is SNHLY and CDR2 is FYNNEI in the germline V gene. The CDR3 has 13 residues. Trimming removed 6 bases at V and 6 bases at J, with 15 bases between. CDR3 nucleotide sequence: TGTGCCAGCAGGGCGGGTGCCAGCTTCGAGCAGTACTTC. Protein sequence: CASRAGASFEQYF.

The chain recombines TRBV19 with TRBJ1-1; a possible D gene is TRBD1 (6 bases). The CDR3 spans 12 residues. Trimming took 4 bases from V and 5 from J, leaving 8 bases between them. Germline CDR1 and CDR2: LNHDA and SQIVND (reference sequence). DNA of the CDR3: TGTGCCAGTAGTAAGGGGGAAACTGAAGCTTTCTTT. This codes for CASSKGETEAFF.

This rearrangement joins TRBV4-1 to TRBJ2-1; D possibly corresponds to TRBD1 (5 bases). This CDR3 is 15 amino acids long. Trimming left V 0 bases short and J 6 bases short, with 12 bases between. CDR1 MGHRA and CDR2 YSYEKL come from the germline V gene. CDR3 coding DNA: TGCGCCAGCAGCCAAGAAGACAGCTACCTCAATGAGCAGTTCTTC. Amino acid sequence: CASSQEDSYLNEQFF.